These T cell receptor beta chains were read from a single sample in a study of T cell responses to AZD1222 COVID-19 vaccine. The assay was immunoSEQ multiplex PCR, and TCRdb's table has in-frame clones only and misses some. The sample consists of 140,000 or so clones, roughly 89% of them appearing once. The sequences come from peripheral blood, collected on day 0 of AZD1222 vaccination. These receptors all stem from an adult in good health. Both conserved end residues are trimmed from each CDR3. Fields, in order: V gene, CDR3 length, J gene, CDR3 protein.

v_gene: TRBV29-1
len: 12
j_gene: TRBJ2-7
CDR3aa: SVEGLAGGDEQY

v_gene: TRBV5-8
len: 13
j_gene: TRBJ1-4
CDR3aa: ASSLPGLRGEKLF

v_gene: TRBV19
len: 13
j_gene: TRBJ2-2
CDR3aa: ASRTSGRGPGELF

v_gene: TRBV21-1
len: 12
j_gene: TRBJ2-7
CDR3aa: ASRRGTGVREQY

v_gene: TRBV2
len: 11
j_gene: TRBJ1-6
CDR3aa: ASTGTVNSPLH

v_gene: TRBV29-1
len: 12
j_gene: TRBJ2-2
CDR3aa: SVLRDRGTGELF

v_gene: TRBV7-2
len: 14
j_gene: TRBJ2-1
CDR3aa: ASSLGRASVRNEQF

v_gene: TRBV2
len: 14
j_gene: TRBJ2-6
CDR3aa: ASSEAGASGANVLT

v_gene: TRBV5-1
len: 12
j_gene: TRBJ1-2
CDR3aa: ASSLVSRSYGYT

v_gene: TRBV4-1
len: 13
j_gene: TRBJ1-5
CDR3aa: ASSQVQGEDQPQH

v_gene: TRBV5-5
len: 12
j_gene: TRBJ2-2
CDR3aa: ASLWTPVTGELF

v_gene: TRBV11-2
len: 15
j_gene: TRBJ1-4
CDR3aa: ASSLDERGLTNEKLF

v_gene: TRBV7-2
len: 14
j_gene: TRBJ2-1
CDR3aa: ASSFWAGESYNEQF

v_gene: TRBV5-1
len: 14
j_gene: TRBJ1-1
CDR3aa: ASSRNDLVDGTEAF

v_gene: TRBV7-9
len: 15
j_gene: TRBJ2-2
CDR3aa: ASSFGLAGVKTGELF

v_gene: TRBV6-5
len: 11
j_gene: TRBJ1-1
CDR3aa: ASSYSWNSEAF

v_gene: TRBV18
len: 11
j_gene: TRBJ1-1
CDR3aa: ASSPLGRTEAF

v_gene: TRBV7-2
len: 13
j_gene: TRBJ1-2
CDR3aa: ASSLQTGSKFGYT

v_gene: TRBV18
len: 13
j_gene: TRBJ1-2
CDR3aa: ASSNPLTGIYGYT

v_gene: TRBV2
len: 14
j_gene: TRBJ1-3
CDR3aa: ASSPQGGRAGNTIY

v_gene: TRBV28
len: 16
j_gene: TRBJ2-7
CDR3aa: ASSFEGVWTGSTYEQY

v_gene: TRBV5-1
len: 14
j_gene: TRBJ2-1
CDR3aa: ASSSILAGGANEQF

v_gene: TRBV5-1
len: 14
j_gene: TRBJ1-1
CDR3aa: ASSLDPGVQNTEAF

v_gene: TRBV6-5
len: 12
j_gene: TRBJ2-7
CDR3aa: ASSYSTGLYEQY

v_gene: TRBV3-1/TRBV3-2
len: 12
j_gene: TRBJ2-3
CDR3aa: ASSSRAGADTQY

v_gene: TRBV6-5
len: 13
j_gene: TRBJ2-1
CDR3aa: ASRSSGSSYNEQF

v_gene: TRBV10-3
len: 12
j_gene: TRBJ1-3
CDR3aa: AISESRSGNTIY

v_gene: TRBV3-1/TRBV3-2
len: 14
j_gene: TRBJ2-7
CDR3aa: ASSRSSGTYFYEQY

v_gene: TRBV19
len: 15
j_gene: TRBJ1-1
CDR3aa: ASTLSRTGAMNTEAF

v_gene: TRBV5-4
len: 13
j_gene: TRBJ2-7
CDR3aa: ASSSPTGGTGEQY

v_gene: TRBV7-9
len: 15
j_gene: TRBJ1-2
CDR3aa: ASSLALNSLQTGGYT

v_gene: TRBV24-1
len: 13
j_gene: TRBJ2-2
CDR3aa: ATSDTSPNTGELF

v_gene: TRBV20-1
len: 9
j_gene: TRBJ2-3
CDR3aa: IGESTDTQY

v_gene: TRBV6-5
len: 12
j_gene: TRBJ1-5
CDR3aa: ASSPRQGVQPQH

v_gene: TRBV6-5
len: 12
j_gene: TRBJ2-1
CDR3aa: ASKGTGSYNEQF

v_gene: TRBV29-1
len: 11
j_gene: TRBJ2-7
CDR3aa: SVERRDSYEQY

v_gene: TRBV2
len: 11
j_gene: TRBJ2-7
CDR3aa: ASGAQGGYEQY

v_gene: TRBV2
len: 11
j_gene: TRBJ2-3
CDR3aa: ASSRTSPDTQY

v_gene: TRBV5-4
len: 11
j_gene: TRBJ1-2
CDR3aa: ASSLGQIYGYT

v_gene: TRBV3-1/TRBV3-2
len: 13
j_gene: TRBJ2-7
CDR3aa: ASSQGRDRNYKQY

v_gene: TRBV24-1
len: 13
j_gene: TRBJ1-2
CDR3aa: ATSDHREPRRGYT

v_gene: TRBV4-2
len: 13
j_gene: TRBJ2-7
CDR3aa: ASSQDSVEGSEQY

v_gene: TRBV30
len: 13
j_gene: TRBJ2-2
CDR3aa: ASARSGGGTGELF

v_gene: TRBV29-1
len: 9
j_gene: TRBJ2-7
CDR3aa: SVGGAYEQY

v_gene: TRBV27
len: 15
j_gene: TRBJ1-6
CDR3aa: ASSPQGWGRDNSPLH

v_gene: TRBV2
len: 10
j_gene: TRBJ1-2
CDR3aa: ASSTTGVGYT

v_gene: TRBV19
len: 12
j_gene: TRBJ2-1
CDR3aa: ASSITYRGEKQF

v_gene: TRBV28
len: 15
j_gene: TRBJ1-1
CDR3aa: ASSVPQGASGNTEAF

v_gene: TRBV5-1
len: 13
j_gene: TRBJ2-3
CDR3aa: ASSLQLADTDTQY

v_gene: TRBV7-9
len: 12
j_gene: TRBJ1-5
CDR3aa: ASSSGTGFQPQH

v_gene: TRBV2
len: 14
j_gene: TRBJ2-4
CDR3aa: ASRAGSSGSKNIQY

v_gene: TRBV30
len: 12
j_gene: TRBJ2-7
CDR3aa: AWMWGRAPNEQY

v_gene: TRBV9
len: 13
j_gene: TRBJ2-1
CDR3aa: ASSAEGQMGYEQF

v_gene: TRBV12-5
len: 13
j_gene: TRBJ2-1
CDR3aa: ASGPQGAGYNEQF

v_gene: TRBV5-1
len: 16
j_gene: TRBJ1-4
CDR3aa: ASSLTRTRAGGDEKLF